This T cell receptor (beta chain) was retrieved from a study of glioma-infiltrating T cells after dendritic cell vaccination. Produced via immunoSEQ multiplex PCR; TCRdb's table is partial and in-frame only. The data contain 50,000 to 70,000 clones, about four fifths of them singletons. With respect to this clone: Its antigen is as yet unknown.

Time point meaning: after dendritic cell vaccination, including at tumor progression/relapse. Only patients with spare fresh-frozen tumor and over two years of follow-up were included. None of the glioblastoma patients had an isocitrate dehydrogenase mutation. Germline CDR1 is SNHLY and CDR2 is FYNNEI. Trimming removed 6 bases from V and 2 bases from J; junction bases left unmatched: 3. This CDR3 spans 13 amino acids. Study-level findings and limits: Complete blood and tumor specimen sets were limited to few patients.

The clonotype originates from a human donor with glioblastoma. The sequencing used blood, collected after dendritic cell vaccination. The rearrangement links TRBV2 to TRBJ1-1; 7 nucleotides agree with TRBD1. CDR3 DNA sequence: TGTGCCAGCAGGGGGGACAGCAACACTGAAGCTTTCTTT. Translating it yields CASRGDSNTEAFF. The variable domain in full, completed from reference TRBV2 and TRBJ1-1, reads EPEVTQTPSHQVTQMGQEVILRCVPISNHLYFYWYRQILGQKVEFLVSFYNNEISEKSEIFDDQFSVERPDGSNFTLKIRSTKLEDSAMYFCASRGDSNTEAFFGQGTRLTVV.